These T cell receptor beta chains were read from a single sample in a study of T-cell reconstitution after alpha-beta-depleted transplantation in children. Each CDR3 protein is one row after TCRdb ran MiXCR on the PCR reads. The sample holds more than 100,000 distinct CDR3 sequences, 20% to 25% seen once. The starting material was PBMCs, mostly from graft donor cells, obtained 180 days after TCRalphabeta/CD19-depleted stem cell transplant. The origin of the receptors is a male patient under 10 years old who had a stem cell transplant for chronic granulomatous disease, so the T cells may come from the graft donor. The CDR3 runs from the conserved cysteine through the conserved F or W. The order of the fields is V gene, clone size, J gene, CDR3 protein. Part of the rows lack a size; the others show once, few, many or a class for expanded clones.

TRBV20-1,.,TRBJ2-3,CSARDVSLAGGPADTQYF
TRBV12-3/TRBV12-4,few,TRBJ2-2,CADRGVTGELFF
TRBV5-1,many,TRBJ2-1,CASSFRDRDYNEQFF
TRBV20-1,.,TRBJ2-1,CSASFIAGDRSSYNEQFF
TRBV3-1,many,TRBJ2-5,CASSPWTSGGLPQYF
TRBV10-3,many,TRBJ2-7,CAISESWDRGDEQYF
TRBV20-1,many,TRBJ2-5,CSARVLQETQYF
TRBV7-2,many,TRBJ1-5,CASGHTRGIRADQPQHF
TRBV12-3/TRBV12-4,many,TRBJ2-3,CASSSYTGAGPYTQYF
TRBV12-3/TRBV12-4,.,TRBJ2-5,CASSYGAGIKETQYF
TRBV12-3/TRBV12-4,.,TRBJ2-7,CASSPPRGTGQSYEQYF
TRBV29-1,.,TRBJ2-7,CSVPGSYEHYF
TRBV4-2,.,TRBJ2-5,CASSQGEAGQETQYF
TRBV27,many,TRBJ2-1,CASSPRQGSYYNEQFF
TRBV7-6,.,TRBJ2-6,CASSLDRGRYSGANVLTF
TRBV12-3/TRBV12-4,many,TRBJ2-2,CASSLGRSFTGELFF
TRBV7-9,many,TRBJ1-2,CASSLVRAAGHGYTF
TRBV12-3/TRBV12-4,many,TRBJ2-4,CASTQSGRNIQYF
TRBV7-6,few,TRBJ2-7,CASSLVQRESTEQYF
TRBV29-1,.,TRBJ2-1,CSVGASRYNEQFF
TRBV5-6,many,TRBJ2-3,CASSFVARRADTQYF
TRBV9,many,TRBJ2-5,CASSRGTGQETQYF
TRBV29-1,many,TRBJ2-1,CSVEDDRPPYNEQFF
TRBV7-2,.,TRBJ2-3,CASSWGQGVGADTQYF
TRBV20-1,.,TRBJ2-7,CSARSRASFDEQYF
TRBV7-8,.,TRBJ2-5,CASSPTGRSGETQYF
TRBV20-1,.,TRBJ2-1,CSARELARRQFF
TRBV2,few,TRBJ2-1,CASSEEYEQFF
TRBV7-2,.,TRBJ2-3,CASSFYGNTDTQYF
TRBV4-3,many,TRBJ2-3,CASSPGGGDTQYF
TRBV7-9,.,TRBJ2-5,CASSFDATQETQYF
TRBV7-2,many,TRBJ2-1,CASSLAGQSYNEQFF
TRBV20-1,many,TRBJ2-3,CSASGGSNPVGTQYF
TRBV20-1,many,TRBJ2-3,CSASGGAMTDTQYF
TRBV2,few,TRBJ2-1,CASSGEGAEQFF
TRBV29-1,many,TRBJ2-2,CSVERDPANTGELFF
TRBV20-1,.,TRBJ2-3,CSARASSARTQYF
TRBV4-3,.,TRBJ2-7,CASSQDRVGPREQYF
TRBV4-1,.,TRBJ1-1,CASRGGNTEAFF
TRBV29-1,few,TRBJ2-3,CSFYQGAGTDTQYF
TRBV5-1,.,TRBJ1-1,CASSADTMNTEAFF
TRBV15,.,TRBJ2-3,CATSSWGPGTDTQYF
TRBV9,many,TRBJ2-3,CASSADQGQGKEYF
TRBV15,.,TRBJ2-7,CATSTLTGASYEQYF
TRBV7-2,.,TRBJ2-5,CASSSSQAGGSETQYF
TRBV5-1,.,TRBJ1-4,CASSLTGNEKLFF